The clone carrying this T cell receptor (beta chain) has more than one count but fewer than ten. Its specificity is unknown. The CDR3 totals 14 residues. The V end lost 5 bases, the J end lost 1 base, and 10 bases lay between the germline ends. In germline, CDR1 is SEHNR, CDR2 FQNEAQ (reference sequence). The sample belongs to a study of T cell responses to AZD1222 COVID-19 vaccine. Study-wide context: The study pooled second doses at about 4 or about 12 weeks. Study-level results: Recipients of two AZD1222 doses showed rising Spike-specific TCR breadth and depth.

Clones were sequenced by immunoSEQ multiplex PCR, and TCRdb holds only the in-frame ones, with some missing. The repertoire holds about 130,000 clones, with about 85% as singletons. This TCR derives from an adult in good health. The specimen was peripheral blood, collected on day 0 of AZD1222 vaccination. The V call is TRBV7-9, the J call TRBJ2-3; TRBD2 might be the D (5 bases). CDR3 loop: CASSPVRGTDTQYF. The CDR3, as DNA: TGTGCCAGCAGCCCCGTGAGGGGCACAGATACGCAGTATTTT.